A selection of T cell receptor beta chains follows, all from one sample in a study of blood T cell repertoires in COVID-19. Generated by immunoSEQ multiplex PCR, the TCRdb table keeps only in-frame clones and is missing some. The sample records 200,000 to 250,000 clones, 83% being singletons. Sequences were obtained from PBMCs or T cells enriched from blood (not recorded which). These receptors were obtained from a woman aged 45-60 years who had been exposed to COVID-19. Both conserved end residues are part of each CDR3. The D gene is left open where the match is weak. Where a row states a size, it is once, few, many or the class of an expanded clone; other rows omit it.

d_call | clone_size | v_call | cdr3_aa
- | - | TRBV6-5 | CASSLLVGAYEQYF
TRBD1 | - | TRBV5-6 | CASSFDRAEGNTIYF
- | - | TRBV5-8 | CASSLAGLLGTEAFF
TRBD1 | once | TRBV5-1 | CASSQGTGNGETEAFF
- | - | TRBV5-1 | CASSLGSGDSNQPQHF
TRBD2 | - | TRBV7-2 | CASSLAGTRGYEQYF
TRBD1 | few | TRBV12-3/TRBV12-4 | CASGGQGITEAFF
- | - | TRBV19 | CASSIGRGTEAFF
- | - | TRBV13 | CASSLESSGDYMNTEAFF
TRBD1 | - | TRBV19 | CASSRGTGEALSYGYTF
TRBD1 | - | TRBV5-1 | CASSLALLGQVNTEAFF
- | - | TRBV3-1/TRBV3-2 | CASSQDPRGGYTF
- | - | TRBV7-2 | CASSLAPSRGNREAFF
- | - | TRBV9 | CASSVVGGTMNTEAFF
TRBD1 | - | TRBV19 | CASRTGRETFF
TRBD1 | - | TRBV3-1/TRBV3-2 | CASSQGDRGNGGEAFF
- | - | TRBV24-1 | CATEEGGSGLQETQYF
- | - | TRBV6-1 | CASSELENTIYF
TRBD1 | - | TRBV24-1 | CATSDSTGEETQYF
- | - | TRBV12-3/TRBV12-4 | CASSPQGWTEAFF
- | - | TRBV19 | CASSDAGQGFWSYNSPLHF
- | few | TRBV7-9 | CASSSDSHSGNTIYF
- | - | TRBV6-6 | CASSPTDRRNSPLHF
- | - | TRBV28 | CASSSAGLGSGNTIYF
TRBD1 | - | TRBV18 | CASSPLRDSQHPTIYF
- | - | TRBV5-4 | CASSPSDRHYNEQFF
- | - | TRBV5-6 | CASSRDSLNQPQHF
TRBD1 | - | TRBV4-1 | CASSHPGQGTDTQYF
- | once | TRBV12-3/TRBV12-4 | CASRQTRNGELFF
- | - | TRBV2 | CASSLAGLNGELFF
- | - | TRBV7-9 | CASSLDRATGNQPQHF
TRBD2 | - | TRBV6-4 | CASSGTSGGWYNEQFF
- | - | TRBV19 | CASSRGLDNSPLHF
- | - | TRBV6-6 | CASSYPHRGGDTEAFF
TRBD1 | - | TRBV2 | CASIRDRGPGGYTF
- | few | TRBV28 | CASSLLGGNSPLHF
TRBD1 | - | TRBV30 | CAWSANNRGEQYF
- | - | TRBV12-3/TRBV12-4 | CATIRGREPEAFF
- | - | TRBV27 | CASSLAGRVNTEAFF
- | - | TRBV12-3/TRBV12-4 | CASRQGSQPQHF